The 3 T cell receptor beta chains in this list originate from one sample, sequenced in a study of OX40 agonist ivuxolimab in advanced cancers. Method: immunoSEQ multiplex PCR; TCRdb's copy keeps in-frame clones and lacks some. The profile shows about 57,000 clones, around four fifths of them singletons. The starting material was CD4+ or CD8+ T cells sorted from blood, obtained in a trial of the OX40 agonist ivuxolimab. The receptors derive from an adult with an advanced solid tumor such as melanoma, head and neck, liver or kidney cancer.

CDR3 loop: CASSLETGAASGNTIYF. The CDR3 region has the DNA TGTGCCAGCAGCTTGGAGACAGGGGCGGCGTCCGGAAACACCATATATTTT. The chain is built from TRBV5-6 and TRBJ1-3; TRBD1 matches 8 bases. V was pared by 0 bases and J by 4 bases, with 9 bases of the junction left unmatched. Looked up from germline, CDR1 is SGHDT and CDR2 is YYEEEE. This CDR3 spans 17 amino acids.

This chain links TRBV10-3 with TRBJ2-1; either TRBD1 or TRBD2 may fit D (5 bases each). The germline V gene has CDR1 ENHRY and CDR2 SYGVKD. The CDR3 runs to 13 residues. V was shortened by 0 bases and J by 10 bases, with 10 bases between the two germline ends. The CDR3 region is CAISESPGQEQFF. CDR3 DNA sequence: TGTGCCATCAGTGAGTCGCCGGGGCAGGAGCAGTTCTTC.

This clone was detected a few times. The genes are TRBV28 and TRBJ2-1, with a weak D call TRBD2 (5 bases). The germline CDR1 and CDR2 sequences are MDHEN and SYDVKM. The CDR3 spans 14 residues. With 7 bases removed from V and 4 bases from J, the gap between germline ends came to 14 bases. This CDR3 reads CASTTDGNYNEQFF. CDR3 in DNA: TGTGCCAGCACCACGGACGGGAATTACAATGAGCAGTTCTTC.